These 27 T cell receptor beta chains share one sample of origin, sequenced in a study of T cell repertoires in breast cancer. An expanded emulsion RT-PCR with primers for all TCR V genes paired CD8+ T cell chains. During the second nested PCR, blocking oligonucleotides suppressed genes that were not paired. TCRdb re-called the emulsion pairing reads through MiXCR, storing one row per CDR3 protein. There are approximately 40,000 distinct CDR3 sequences in the sample; roughly 42% occur only once, and around three fifths lies in the top ten. Sequenced sample: CD8+ T cells. Source of these receptors: a pool of human donors with breast cancer or a healthy control (not recorded which).

This chain connects TRBV29-1 to TRBJ1-4; D unclear. Germline CDR1 SQVTM, CDR2 ANQGSEA. The CDR3 length is 13 residues. The V end was cut by 5 bases, the J end by 0 bases, with 7 bases between. The CDR3 reads CSVSDTTNEKLFF. The CDR3 DNA reads as TGCAGCGTTTCCGATACAACTAATGAAAAACTGTTTTTT.

The V and J genes are TRBV2 and TRBJ2-7; D is possibly TRBD2 (6 bases). Per the germline V gene, CDR1 is SNHLY and CDR2 is FYNNEI. The germline V and J ends were trimmed by 2 bases and 6 bases, with 20 bases remaining between them. The CDR3 contains 16 residues. CDR3 in amino acids: CASSELGDLDLAEQYF. The CDR3 DNA reads as TGTGCCAGCAGTGAATTGGGGGACTTGGATCTGGCCGAGCAGTACTTC.

This sequence joins TRBV2 and TRBJ1-5; 10 positions agree with TRBD1. The germline gives CDR1 SNHLY, CDR2 FYNNEI. Losses at the gene ends were 7 bases for V and 4 bases for J; bases not matched to a gene: 7. This CDR3 is 15 amino acids long. The CDR3 nucleotides read TGTGCCAGCATGGCCAGACAGGGGGCGAATCAGCCCCAGCATTTT. It translates to CASMARQGANQPQHF.

The chain employs TRBV11-1 and TRBJ2-3; the match to TRBD2 covers 7 bases. This CDR3 is built from 14 residues. With V trimmed by 2 bases and J by 5 bases, 4 bases remained unmatched. Germline loops: CDR1 SGHAT, CDR2 FQDESV (reference sequence). CDR3 residues: CASSLSREVDTQYF. The DNA for the CDR3 is TGTGCCAGCAGCTTAAGCCGGGAGGTAGATACGCAGTATTTT.

This clonotype was detected many times. The chain combines TRBV6-1 with TRBJ1-2, with unresolved D. Per the germline V gene, CDR1 is MNHNS and CDR2 is SASEGT. The CDR3 runs 10 residues. The V gene lost 6 bases and the J gene lost 7 bases, with 6 bases spanning the gap. Here the CDR3 reads CASSWSGYTF. In DNA, the CDR3 is TGTGCCAGCAGCTGGTCTGGCTACACCTTC.

This clonotype was recorded once. This may stem from a read error, because a much larger clone lies one nucleotide away. The chain employs TRBV20-1 and TRBJ1-2; D gene ambiguous. Germline assignment: CDR1 DFQATT and CDR2 SNEGSKA (reference sequence). The CDR3 totals 13 residues. V dropped 0 bases and J dropped 4 bases, with 9 bases sitting between them. The CDR3 spells CSAREDGSYGYTF. DNA for the CDR3: TGCAGTGCTAGAGAGGACGGTTCCTATGGCTACACCTTC.

Worth noting for this clonotype: At one boundary the junction diverges from the germline segment, which might be a read error. The V call is TRBV2, the J call TRBJ2-1; D ambiguous. CDR1 and CDR2 from the germline V gene are SNHLY and FYNNEI. CDR3 length equals 12 residues. The CDR3 DNA reads TGTGCCTGCAGAACGACGACGAATGAGCAGTCCTTC. Amino acids: CACRTTTNEQSF.

V and J are TRBV2 and TRBJ1-1; D may be TRBD1 (5 bases). V lost 8 bases and J 3 bases, leaving 19 bases between the germline ends. The CDR3 runs 15 residues. CDR1 SNHLY and CDR2 FYNNEI come from the germline V gene. The CDR3 region has the DNA TGTGCCAGCCGGGTACCCGGGGGGAGACACACTGAAGCTTTCTTT. This gives the protein CASRVPGGRHTEAFF.

This clonotype was detected a few times. The V and J genes are TRBV28 and TRBJ2-5; 8 bases match TRBD2. Trimming took 6 bases from V and 4 from J; bases not matched to a gene: 7. The CDR3 sequence is 14 residues long. Germline V gene data show CDR1 as MDHEN and CDR2 as SYDVKM. The CDR3 here is CASSRGGATETQYF. CDR3 bases: TGTGCCAGCAGCCGGGGGGGCGCGACAGAGACCCAGTACTTC.

This clonotype was picked up one time. The chain has TRBV2 and TRBJ1-1, with D possibly being TRBD1 (5 bases). The germline CDR1 and CDR2 sequences are SNHLY and FYNNEI. The CDR3 is 13 residues long. The V gene lost 5 bases and the J gene lost 6 bases, with 13 bases spanning the gap. CDR3 residues: CASSPQGEPEAFF. CDR3 sequence (DNA): TGTGCCAGCAGTCCCCAAGGGGAACCTGAAGCTTTCTTT.

In the case of this clonotype: One junction end disagrees with the germline gene, perhaps due to a read error. The V and J genes are TRBV3-1 and TRBJ1-3, with D hard to call. Looked up from germline, CDR1 is LGHDT and CDR2 is YNNKEL (reference sequence). The CDR3 sequence is 11 residues long. In DNA form, the CDR3 reads TGTGCCGGCAGTTCTGGAAACACCATATATTTT. This gives the protein CAGSSGNTIYF.

Points on this clonotype: An end of the junction does not agree with germline; a read error may underlie this. J is TRBJ2-1 and V is TRBV20-1, with 10 bases identical to TRBD2. The V gene's germline CDR1 is DFQATT and CDR2 SNEGSKA (reference sequence). This CDR3 comprises 15 residues. CDR3 loop: CSARISGRIYNERFF. DNA for the CDR3: TGCAGTGCTCGAATTAGCGGGAGGATATACAATGAGCGGTTCTTC.

To note about this clonotype: The conserved final phenylalanine or tryptophan is absent from the CDR3, which likely points to a read error. This chain uses TRBV2 with TRBJ1-5; D is undetermined. Deletions cut 4 bases from V and 6 bases from J, with 13 bases between. The CDR3 spans 14 residues. CDR1 is SNHLY and CDR2 is FYNNEI in the germline V gene. The CDR3 bases are TGTGCCAGCAGTGTTAAGGGCGGGAGTCAGCCCCAGCATTCT. Encoded protein: CASSVKGGSQPQHS.

V usage is TRBV4-1 and J usage is TRBJ2-3; D assignment may be TRBD1 or TRBD2 (5 bases each). Between the trimmed V and J ends, which lost 0 bases and 2 bases, there was a span of 15 bases. CDR1 is MGHRA and CDR2 is YSYEKL in the germline V gene. The CDR3 loop spans 17 amino acids. The CDR3 reads CASSQDSQAGTTDTQYF. The CDR3 DNA reads as TGCGCCAGCAGCCAAGATTCTCAAGCCGGGACCACAGATACGCAGTATTTT.

The rearrangement uses TRBV12-3 or TRBV12-4 and TRBJ2-7, with 10 bases matching TRBD1. The junction had 9 bases not matched to a gene; V was cut back by 5 bases and J by 5 bases. The CDR3 has 15 residues. The CDR3 sequence is CASSQTTGQGNEQYF. The CDR3 DNA follows: TGTGCCAGCAGTCAAACAACGGGACAGGGGAACGAGCAGTACTTC.

The rearrangement uses TRBV10-3 and TRBJ1-3; possibly TRBD1 for D (6 bases). The CDR3 has 12 residues. CDR1 and CDR2 (germline): ENHRY, SYGVKD. V was pared by 10 bases and J by 0 bases, with 7 bases between. CDR3 DNA: TGTGCCACACAGGGCTCTGGAAACACCATATATTTT. It is translated as CATQGSGNTIYF.

This clonotype was seen a handful of times. The chain's CDR3 is CAVQGILWGYTF. For the CDR3, the DNA is TGTGCCGTACAGGGGATTTTGTGGGGCTACACCTTC. The rearrangement uses TRBV2 and TRBJ1-2; 7 positions match TRBD1. V trimming: 11 bases; J trimming: 8 bases; junction bases outside the gene matches: 11. Germline CDR1 reads SNHLY; CDR2 reads FYNNEI. CDR3 length equals 12 residues.

In this sample, this clonotype turned up a few times. The chain recombines TRBV7-2 with TRBJ1-2; the D gene is possibly TRBD1 (6 bases). This CDR3 region has 13 residues. V dropped 3 bases and J dropped 3 bases, with 8 bases sitting between them. The germline CDR1 and CDR2 sequences are SGHTA and FQGNSA. In nucleotides, the CDR3 is TGTGCCAGCAGCTTTTCAGGGGACTATGGCTACACCTTC. Its translation: CASSFSGDYGYTF.

The chain has TRBV5-4 and TRBJ2-7; 10 nucleotides align to TRBD1. CDR3 length: 15 residues. The V gene end was trimmed by 0 bases and the J gene end by 6 bases; junction bases not matched to a gene: 6. Germline CDR1 reads SGHNT; CDR2 reads YYREEE (reference sequence). For the CDR3, the DNA is TGTGCCAGCAGCTTGGGGGGGGACAGGGGAGCCGAGCAGTACTTC. This codes for CASSLGGDRGAEQYF.

The sample holds a few counts of this clonotype. The V call is TRBV27, the J call TRBJ2-7; 11 bases agree with TRBD2. The ends lost 5 bases at V and 2 bases at J; junction bases unmatched: 14. The CDR3 is made up of 18 amino acids. Germline loops: CDR1 MNHEY, CDR2 SMNVEV (reference sequence). The CDR3 reads CASSRKRLGTSGTYEQYF. CDR3 in DNA: TGTGCCAGCAGTCGAAAACGGTTAGGGACTAGCGGTACCTACGAGCAGTACTTC.

The chain combines TRBV20-1 with TRBJ2-3; D may correspond to TRBD1 or TRBD2 (5 bases each). Trimming took 4 bases from V and 4 from J, leaving 15 bases between them. Germline V lookup: CDR1 DFQATT, CDR2 SNEGSKA (reference sequence). The CDR3 contains 14 residues. The CDR3 DNA reads TGCAGTGCTAAACAGGCTGCTAGCTCAGATACGCAGTATTTT. Encoded protein: CSAKQAASSDTQYF.

Remarks on this clonotype: The germline gene is not matched at one end of the junction; a read error may be the cause. The chain combines TRBV7-9 with TRBJ1-5; no clear D. The CDR3 spans 12 residues. In germline, CDR1 is SEHNR, CDR2 FQNEAQ (reference sequence). CDR3: CASSFHNEPQHF. Written as DNA, the CDR3 is TGTGCCAGCAGCTTCCACAATGAGCCCCAGCATTTT.

This clonotype was seen a single time. A read error may account for a junction end that differs from germline. V usage is TRBV2 and J usage is TRBJ2-1; D tentatively fits TRBD1 or TRBD2 (6 bases each). In germline, CDR1 is SNHLY, CDR2 FYNNEI. The length of the CDR3 is 12 residues. Here the CDR3 DNA reads TGTGCCGCGGGACAAGGGGTCAATGGGCAGTTCTTC. Translation: CAAGQGVNGQFF.

The chain recombines TRBV5-4 with TRBJ2-7; no definite D call. There are 12 residues in the CDR3. The V end lost 3 bases, the J end lost 3 bases, and 7 bases lay between the germline ends. CDR1 is SGHNT, CDR2 YYREEE, per germline (reference sequence). The CDR3 sequence is CASSSTDYEQYF. The DNA of the CDR3 is TGTGCCAGCAGCTCCACAGACTACGAGCAGTACTTC.

This sequence joins TRBV6-1 and TRBJ2-7; tentative D call: TRBD1 (6 bases). V shed 4 bases and J shed 4 bases, with 17 bases lying between them. This CDR3 contains 15 residues. Germline CDR1 reads MNHNS; CDR2 reads SASEGT. CDR3 protein: CASSVRQASSYEQYF. CDR3 sequence (DNA): TGTGCCAGCAGTGTAAGACAGGCCAGCTCTTACGAGCAGTACTTC.

This clonotype was seen once. A junction end diverges from the germline sequence, so it may reflect a read error. The chain joins TRBV7-2 to TRBJ2-6, with a possible D match to TRBD2 (5 bases). CDR1 is SGHTA and CDR2 is FQGNSA in the germline V gene. The CDR3 is made up of 16 amino acids. This CDR3 reads CANSFSVTSGANVLTF. CDR3 in DNA: TGTGCCAACAGCTTTAGCGTGACCTCTGGGGCCAACGTCCTGACTTTC.

This clonotype occurred a few times. The chain combines TRBV14 with TRBJ2-1; the match to TRBD2 covers 8 bases. After removal of 0 bases from V and 4 bases from J, the junction contained 14 bases not matched to a gene. The CDR3 totals 19 residues. Germline CDR1 reads SGHDN; CDR2 reads FVKESK. The CDR3 sequence is CASSQDLARGRSPYNEQFF. Written as DNA, the CDR3 is TGTGCCAGCAGCCAAGATTTGGCCCGCGGGAGGTCCCCGTACAATGAGCAGTTCTTC.